This T cell receptor beta chain was captured in a study of identical twins. Study findings and constraints: In zero-insertion analyses, partial confounding could arise from invariant MAIT and iNKT cells. Sharing of beta out-of-frame sequences by twins showed a weaker excess.

There were only healthy Caucasians among the donors. Using its own MiXCR run on the 5' RACE reads, TCRdb lists one record per CDR3 protein. This repertoire shows 200,000 to 250,000 distinct CDR3 sequences, 7.5% found once; its top ten account for roughly 2%. This clonotype was detected only a few times. Its cognate antigen is unknown. The germline V gene encodes CDR1 SGHTA and CDR2 FQGNSA. The CDR3 contains 15 residues. Trimming stripped 5 bases from V and 2 bases from J, with 15 bases between. The data also belong to a second study, concerning yellow fever vaccine responses in identical twins.

Specimen: memory (CD45RO+) T cells sorted from blood. This TCR was recovered from a woman aged 18 to 35 in good health. This chain links TRBV7-2 with TRBJ2-5; no reliable D call. The CDR3 DNA sequence: TGTGCCAGCAGCCTAGGCAGCGTTGGGCAAGAGACCCAGTACTTC. It translates to CASSLGSVGQETQYF.